This T cell receptor beta chain stems from a study of cytotoxic CD8 clonotypes in ibrutinib-treated CLL. Study-wide results and limits: Under treatment, the uncommon public clonotypes either contracted or remained stable.

Remarks on this clone: Its cognate antigen is unknown.

The length of the CDR3 is 14 residues. Germline assignment: CDR1 LGHNA and CDR2 YSLEER. V lost 0 bases to trimming and J lost 3 bases, with 8 bases between them. Only in-frame clones appear in the TCRdb table, and some are missing; sequencing was by immunoSEQ multiplex PCR. The sample consists of 15,000 to 20,000 clones, 81% of them appearing once. The J gene is TRBJ1-1, the V gene TRBV4-3; a weak D match, TRBD1 (5 bases). The TCR originated in a human donor with chronic lymphocytic leukemia. The source was PBMCs, collected before ibrutinib treatment. CDR3 protein: CASSQDGGHTEAFF. In DNA, the CDR3 is TGCGCCAGCAGCCAAGACGGGGGTCACACTGAAGCTTTCTTT.